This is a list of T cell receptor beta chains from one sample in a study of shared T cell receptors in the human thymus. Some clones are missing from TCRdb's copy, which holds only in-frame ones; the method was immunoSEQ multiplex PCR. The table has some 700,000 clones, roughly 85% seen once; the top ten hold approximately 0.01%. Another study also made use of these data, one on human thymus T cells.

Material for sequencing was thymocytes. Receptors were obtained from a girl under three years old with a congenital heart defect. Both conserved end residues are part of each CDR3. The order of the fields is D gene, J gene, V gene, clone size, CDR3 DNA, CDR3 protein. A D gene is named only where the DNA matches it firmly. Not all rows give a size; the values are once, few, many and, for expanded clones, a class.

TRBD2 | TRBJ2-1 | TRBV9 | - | TGTGCCAGCAGCGTCTCCGGGACTAGCGGGAAACAGGGTGACAATGAGCAGTTCTTC | CASSVSGTSGKQGDNEQFF
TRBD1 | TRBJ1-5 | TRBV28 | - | TGTGCCAGCAGTTTATGCCCAACCAGGTGGGGACAGGGGGCCTACAATCAGCCCCAGCATTTT | CASSLCPTRWGQGAYNQPQHF
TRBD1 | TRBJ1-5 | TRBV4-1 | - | TGCGCCAGCAGCCAAGCAGGGGGCCTAGGCAATCAGCCCCAGCATTTT | CASSQAGGLGNQPQHF
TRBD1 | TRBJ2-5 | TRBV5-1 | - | TGCGCCAGCAGCTTGTCCAGGGGGCTACAAGAGACCCAGTACTTC | CASSLSRGLQETQYF
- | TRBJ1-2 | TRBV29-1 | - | TGCAGCGTTTTGGCCCCCCCTCCGGGACACATCTATGGCTACACCTTC | CSVLAPPPGHIYGYTF
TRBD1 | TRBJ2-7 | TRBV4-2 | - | TGTGCCAGCAGCCACGACCGGACAGGGTCATCCGAGCAGTACTTC | CASSHDRTGSSEQYF
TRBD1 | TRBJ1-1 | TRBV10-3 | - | TGTGCCATCAGTGCGGGACAGGGTGGCACTGAAGCTTTCTTT | CAISAGQGGTEAFF
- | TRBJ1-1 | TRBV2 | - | TGTGCCAGCATCGTCTATGGGGGGGCTGAAGCTTTCTTT | CASIVYGGAEAFF
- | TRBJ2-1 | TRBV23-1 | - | TGCGCCAGCAGTCAATCGAGGGGGGGCGATGAGCAGTTCTTC | CASSQSRGGDEQFF
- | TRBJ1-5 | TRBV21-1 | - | TGTGCCAGCAGCAAAGAGTGGAGGGAATCGGAGCCCCAGCATTTT | CASSKEWRESEPQHF
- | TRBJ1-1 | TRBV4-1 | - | TGCGCCAGCAGGACCCGCATGACGGGGAACACTGAAGCTTTCTTT | CASRTRMTGNTEAFF
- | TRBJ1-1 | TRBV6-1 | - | TGTGCCAGCAGGACACCTACTCGATCCACTGAAGCTTTCTTT | CASRTPTRSTEAFF
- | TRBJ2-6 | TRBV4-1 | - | TGCGCCAGCAGCCAAGGGGTTTTCGCAGGGTACAGTGGGGCCAACGTCCTGACTTTC | CASSQGVFAGYSGANVLTF
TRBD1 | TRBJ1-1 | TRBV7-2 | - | TGTGCCAGCAGCTTAGTAGCGGACAGGGTCTATTGGGACACTGAAGCTTTCTTT | CASSLVADRVYWDTEAFF
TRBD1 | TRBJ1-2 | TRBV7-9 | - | TGTGCCAGCAGCCCCCGCCGCCCGACAGGGATCGATGGCTACACCTTC | CASSPRRPTGIDGYTF
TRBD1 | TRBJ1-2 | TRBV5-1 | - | TGCGCCAGCAGCTTACGTGGGACAGGGTGTATTGGCTATGGCTACACCTTC | CASSLRGTGCIGYGYTF
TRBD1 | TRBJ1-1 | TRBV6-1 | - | TGTGCCAGCAGTGCATGGGACAGGGCCATGAACACTGAAGCTTTCTTT | CASSAWDRAMNTEAFF
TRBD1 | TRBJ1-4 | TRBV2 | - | TGTGCCAGCAGTGATACCTACCTCAGGACAGGGAAAAGTGAAAAACTGTTTTTT | CASSDTYLRTGKSEKLFF
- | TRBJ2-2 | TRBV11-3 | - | TGTGCCAGCAGCTCGGCAGGGGTCAACACCGGGGAGCTGTTTTTT | CASSSAGVNTGELFF
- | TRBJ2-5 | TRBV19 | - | TGTGCCAGTAGTATACTAGGGGGAGAGACCCAGTACTTC | CASSILGGETQYF
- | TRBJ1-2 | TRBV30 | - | TGTGCCTGGAGTGCGCGGGCGCCGTATGGCTACACCTTC | CAWSARAPYGYTF
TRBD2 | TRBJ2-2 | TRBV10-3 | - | TGTGCCATCTGTGGACCGCGGGGGAATTCCCGTCAGGTCGGGGAGCTGTTTTTT | CAICGPRGNSRQVGELFF
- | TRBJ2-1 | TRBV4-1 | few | TGCGCCAGCAGCCCAGCTACTCGACAGGTCGAGTATTTGAATGAGCAGTTCTTC | CASSPATRQVEYLNEQFF
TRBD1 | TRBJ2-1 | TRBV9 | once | TGTGCCAGCAGCGAACGACAGGGGAAGAATGAGCAGTTCTTC | CASSERQGKNEQFF
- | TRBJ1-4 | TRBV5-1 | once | TGCGCCAGCAGCTTCGGCGACAGACAAGCAACTAATGAAAAACTGTTTTTT | CASSFGDRQATNEKLFF
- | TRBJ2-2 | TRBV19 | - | TGTGCCAGTAGCCCCAGGGGCAATAACTCCGGGGAGCTGTTTTTT | CASSPRGNNSGELFF
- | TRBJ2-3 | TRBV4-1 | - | TGCGCCAGCAGCCCGGTACACGGCGGGGGCTTCACAGATACGCAGTATTTT | CASSPVHGGGFTDTQYF
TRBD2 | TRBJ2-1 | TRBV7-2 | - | TGTGCCAGCAGCTCCCCCGGGGGGGACTCCTACAATGAGCAGTTCTTC | CASSSPGGDSYNEQFF
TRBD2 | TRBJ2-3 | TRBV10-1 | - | TGCGCCAGCAGTGAGTCTGGGCGGGGGGGCCTAAGCACAGATACGCAGTATTTT | CASSESGRGGLSTDTQYF
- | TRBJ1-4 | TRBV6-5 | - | TGTGCCAGCAGAATAAACAGGTTCAATGAAAAACTGTTTTTT | CASRINRFNEKLFF
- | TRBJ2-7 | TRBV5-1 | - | TGCGCCAGCAGCAGCTACAGGTTTTTCGAGCAGTACTTC | CASSSYRFFEQYF
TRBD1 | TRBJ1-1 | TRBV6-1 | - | TGTGCCAGCCACCGACGTCAGGGGGCGCGTTCTGAAGCTTTCTTT | CASHRRQGARSEAFF
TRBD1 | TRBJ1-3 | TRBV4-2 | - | TGTGCCAGCAGCCAACAGGGGGCTCGAGGAAACACCATATATTTT | CASSQQGARGNTIYF
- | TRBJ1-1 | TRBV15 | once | TGTGCCACCAGCAGGGCCGCAGTGCCCACTGAAGCTTTCTTT | CATSRAAVPTEAFF
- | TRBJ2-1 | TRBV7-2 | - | TGTGCCAGCAGCGGCCCTCGGAGGGGAACCTACAATGAGCAGTTCTTC | CASSGPRRGTYNEQFF
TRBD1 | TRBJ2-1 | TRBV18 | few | TGTGCCAGCCAGACCGGGACAGACACCAATGAGCAGTTCTTC | CASQTGTDTNEQFF
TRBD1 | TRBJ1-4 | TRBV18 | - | TGTGCCAGCTCACCACGGACAGGGGCTAATGAAAAACTGTTTTTT | CASSPRTGANEKLFF
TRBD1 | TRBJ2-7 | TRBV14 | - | TGTGCCAGCAGCCACACGGGACAGGGCTCCTACGAGCAGTACTTC | CASSHTGQGSYEQYF
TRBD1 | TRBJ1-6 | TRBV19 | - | TGTGCCAGTCAGGGGGATTGGCCCTATAATTCACCCCTCCACTTT | CASQGDWPYNSPLHF
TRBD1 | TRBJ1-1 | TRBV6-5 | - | TGTGCCAGCAGTAGGACAGGGCCGAACACTGAAGCTTTCTTT | CASSRTGPNTEAFF